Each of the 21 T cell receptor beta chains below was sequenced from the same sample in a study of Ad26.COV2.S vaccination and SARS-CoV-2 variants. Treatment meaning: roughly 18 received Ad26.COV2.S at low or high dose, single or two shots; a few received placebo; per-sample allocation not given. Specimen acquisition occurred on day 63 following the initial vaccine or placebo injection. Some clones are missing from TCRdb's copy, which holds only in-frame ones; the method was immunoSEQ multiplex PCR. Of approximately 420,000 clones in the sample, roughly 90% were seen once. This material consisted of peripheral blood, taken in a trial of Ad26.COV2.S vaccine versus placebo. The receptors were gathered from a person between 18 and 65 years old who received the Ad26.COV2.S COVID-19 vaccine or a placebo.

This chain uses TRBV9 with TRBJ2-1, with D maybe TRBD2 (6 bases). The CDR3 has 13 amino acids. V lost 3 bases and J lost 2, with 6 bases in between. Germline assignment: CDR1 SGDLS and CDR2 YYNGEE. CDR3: CASSGGAYNEQFF. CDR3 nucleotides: TGTGCCAGCAGCGGGGGGGCCTACAATGAGCAGTTCTTC.

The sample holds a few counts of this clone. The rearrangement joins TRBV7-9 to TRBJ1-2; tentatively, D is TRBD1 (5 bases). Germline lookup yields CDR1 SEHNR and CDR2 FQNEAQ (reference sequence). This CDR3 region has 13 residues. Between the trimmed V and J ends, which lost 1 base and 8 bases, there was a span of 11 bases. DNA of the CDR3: TGTGCCAGCAGCTTAGGGCAGGGACGAGGCTACACCTTC. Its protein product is CASSLGQGRGYTF.

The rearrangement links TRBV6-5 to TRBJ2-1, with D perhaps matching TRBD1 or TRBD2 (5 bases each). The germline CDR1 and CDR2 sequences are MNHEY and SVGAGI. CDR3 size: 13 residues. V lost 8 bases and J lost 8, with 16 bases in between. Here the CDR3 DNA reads TGTGCCAGCGAGACTATCGGGGACCATGAGCAGTTCTTC. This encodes CASETIGDHEQFF.

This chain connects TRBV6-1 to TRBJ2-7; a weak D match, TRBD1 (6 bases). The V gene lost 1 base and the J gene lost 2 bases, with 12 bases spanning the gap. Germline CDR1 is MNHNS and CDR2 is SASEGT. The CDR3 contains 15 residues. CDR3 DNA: TGTGCCAGCAGTGAAGATACAGGGCAGCCCTACGAGCAGTACTTC. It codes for CASSEDTGQPYEQYF.

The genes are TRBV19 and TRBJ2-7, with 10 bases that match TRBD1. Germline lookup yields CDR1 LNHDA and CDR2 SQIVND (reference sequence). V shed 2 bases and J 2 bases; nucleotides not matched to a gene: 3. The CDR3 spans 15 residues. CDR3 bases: TGTGCCAGTAGTATAACCGGGACAGGGGCCTACGAGCAGTACTTC. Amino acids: CASSITGTGAYEQYF.

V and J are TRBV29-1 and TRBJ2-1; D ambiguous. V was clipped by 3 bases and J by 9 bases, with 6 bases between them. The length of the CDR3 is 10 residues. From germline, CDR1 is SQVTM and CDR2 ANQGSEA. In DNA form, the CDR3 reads TGCAGCGTTGACATGGTTGAGCAGTTCTTC. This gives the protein CSVDMVEQFF.

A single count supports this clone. CDR3 bases: TGCGCCAGCAGCTTGGGATCAGTCTCTGGGGCCAACGTCCTGACTTTC. This codes for CASSLGSVSGANVLTF. The rearrangement uses TRBV5-1 and TRBJ2-6; D ambiguous. Trimming took 0 bases from V and 0 from J, leaving 7 bases between them. This CDR3 has 16 residues. CDR1 is SGHRS, CDR2 YFSETQ, per germline.

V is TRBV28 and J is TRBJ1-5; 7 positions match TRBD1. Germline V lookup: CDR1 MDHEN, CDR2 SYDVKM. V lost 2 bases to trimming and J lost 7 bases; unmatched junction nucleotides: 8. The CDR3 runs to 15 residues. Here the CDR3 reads CASSLEGRQGQPQHF. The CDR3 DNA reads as TGTGCCAGCAGTTTAGAGGGCAGACAGGGCCAGCCCCAGCATTTT.

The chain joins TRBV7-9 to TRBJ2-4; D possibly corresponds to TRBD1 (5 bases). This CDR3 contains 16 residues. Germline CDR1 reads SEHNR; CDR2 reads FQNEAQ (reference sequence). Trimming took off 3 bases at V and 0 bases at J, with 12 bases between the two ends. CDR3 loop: CASSFGAPRAKNIQYF. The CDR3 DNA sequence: TGTGCCAGCAGCTTTGGGGCTCCTCGAGCCAAAAACATTCAGTACTTC.

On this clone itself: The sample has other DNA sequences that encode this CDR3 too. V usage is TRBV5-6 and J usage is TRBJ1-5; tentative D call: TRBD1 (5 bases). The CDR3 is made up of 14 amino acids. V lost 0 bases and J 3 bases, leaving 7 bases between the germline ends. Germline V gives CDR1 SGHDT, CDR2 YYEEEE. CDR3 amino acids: CASSLGQYNQPQHF. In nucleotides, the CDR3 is TGTGCCAGCAGCTTGGGACAGTACAATCAGCCCCAGCATTTT.

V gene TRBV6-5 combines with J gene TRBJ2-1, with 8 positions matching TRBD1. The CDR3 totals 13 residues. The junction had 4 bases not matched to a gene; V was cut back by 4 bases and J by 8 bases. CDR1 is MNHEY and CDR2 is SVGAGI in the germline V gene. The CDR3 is CASSSLDRDEQFF. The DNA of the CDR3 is TGTGCCAGCAGTTCCCTGGACAGGGATGAGCAGTTCTTC.

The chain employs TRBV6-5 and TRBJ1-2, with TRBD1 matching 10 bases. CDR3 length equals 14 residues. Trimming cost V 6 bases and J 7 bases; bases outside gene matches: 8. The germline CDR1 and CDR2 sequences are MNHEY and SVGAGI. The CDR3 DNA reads TGTGCCAGCAGCCTTGGGACAGGGGTGGGTGGCTACACCTTC. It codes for CASSLGTGVGGYTF.

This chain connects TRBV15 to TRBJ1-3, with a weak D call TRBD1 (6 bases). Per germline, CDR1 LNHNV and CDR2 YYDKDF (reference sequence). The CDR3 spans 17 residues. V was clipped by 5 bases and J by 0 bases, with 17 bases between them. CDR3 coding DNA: TGTGCCACCAGCCCCCGGACAGTAGACTCCTCTGGAAACACCATATATTTT. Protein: CATSPRTVDSSGNTIYF.

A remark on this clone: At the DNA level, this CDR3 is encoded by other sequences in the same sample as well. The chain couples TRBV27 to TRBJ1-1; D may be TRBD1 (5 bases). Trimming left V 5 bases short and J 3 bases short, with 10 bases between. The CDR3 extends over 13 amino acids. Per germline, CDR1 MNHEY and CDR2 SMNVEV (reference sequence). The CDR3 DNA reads TGTGCCAGCAGTCTGGCAGGGTACACTGAAGCTTTCTTT. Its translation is CASSLAGYTEAFF.

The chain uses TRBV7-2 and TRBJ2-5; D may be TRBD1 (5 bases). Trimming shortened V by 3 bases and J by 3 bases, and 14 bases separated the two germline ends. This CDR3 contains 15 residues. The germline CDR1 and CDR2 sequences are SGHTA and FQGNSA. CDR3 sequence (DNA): TGTGCCAGCAGCTTCGCAGGGTCCCCCAAAGAGACCCAGTACTTC. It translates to CASSFAGSPKETQYF.

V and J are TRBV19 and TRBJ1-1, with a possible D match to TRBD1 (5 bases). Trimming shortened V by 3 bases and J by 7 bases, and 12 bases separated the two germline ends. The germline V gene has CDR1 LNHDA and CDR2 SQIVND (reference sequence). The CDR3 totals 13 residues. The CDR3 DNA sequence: TGTGCCAGTAGTATCAGGGTAAGGGGTGAAGCTTTCTTT. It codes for CASSIRVRGEAFF.

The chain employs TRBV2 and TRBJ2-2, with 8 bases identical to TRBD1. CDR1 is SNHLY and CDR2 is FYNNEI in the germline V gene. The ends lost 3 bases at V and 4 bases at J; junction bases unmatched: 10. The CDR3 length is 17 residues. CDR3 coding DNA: TGTGCCAGCAGTGACCCGAACAGGGGGGAAGGCACCGGGGAGCTGTTTTTT. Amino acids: CASSDPNRGEGTGELFF.

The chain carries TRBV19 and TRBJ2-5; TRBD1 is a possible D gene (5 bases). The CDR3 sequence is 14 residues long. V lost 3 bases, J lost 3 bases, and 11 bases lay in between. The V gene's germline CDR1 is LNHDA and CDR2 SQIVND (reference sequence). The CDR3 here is CASSIWQGEETQYF. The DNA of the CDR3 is TGTGCCAGTAGTATCTGGCAGGGCGAAGAGACCCAGTACTTC.

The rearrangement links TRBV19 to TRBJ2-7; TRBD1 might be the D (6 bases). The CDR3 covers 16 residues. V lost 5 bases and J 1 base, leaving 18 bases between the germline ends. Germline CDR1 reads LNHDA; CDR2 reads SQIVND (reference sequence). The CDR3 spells CASSHRDGTYSYEQYF. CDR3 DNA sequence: TGTGCCAGTAGTCACCGGGACGGGACATATTCCTACGAGCAGTACTTC.

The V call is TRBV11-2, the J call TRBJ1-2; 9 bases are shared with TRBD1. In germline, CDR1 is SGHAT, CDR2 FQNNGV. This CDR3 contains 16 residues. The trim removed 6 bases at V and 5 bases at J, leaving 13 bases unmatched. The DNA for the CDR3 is TGTGCCAGCAGAGAGAGGGACAGGGCCTCATTTTATGGCTACACCTTC. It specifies CASRERDRASFYGYTF.

CDR3 DNA sequence: TGTGCCAGCAGCTTAATTCCCTATGAGGGGGAGATTGAAGCTTTCTTT. Amino acid sequence: CASSLIPYEGEIEAFF. The chain is built from TRBV7-2 and TRBJ1-1; D possibly corresponds to TRBD1 (6 bases). The CDR3 runs 16 residues. Germline V gene lookup returns CDR1 SGHTA and CDR2 FQGNSA. Trimming pared 2 bases from V and 7 bases from J, leaving 20 bases between.